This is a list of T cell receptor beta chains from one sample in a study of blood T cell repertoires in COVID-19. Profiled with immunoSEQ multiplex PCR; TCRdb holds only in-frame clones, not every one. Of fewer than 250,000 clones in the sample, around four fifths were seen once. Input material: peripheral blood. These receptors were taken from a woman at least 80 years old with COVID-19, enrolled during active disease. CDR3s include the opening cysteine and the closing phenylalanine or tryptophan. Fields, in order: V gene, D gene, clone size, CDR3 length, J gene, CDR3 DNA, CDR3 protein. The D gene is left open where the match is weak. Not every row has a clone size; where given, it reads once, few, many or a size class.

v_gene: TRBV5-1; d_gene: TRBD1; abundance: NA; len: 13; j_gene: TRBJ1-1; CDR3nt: TGCGCCAGCAGCTTGGGGGACAGGGACGTAGCTTTCTTT; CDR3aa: CASSLGDRDVAFF
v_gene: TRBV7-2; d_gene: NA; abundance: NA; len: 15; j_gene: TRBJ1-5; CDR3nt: TGTGCCAGCAGCTTAGTCGCGGATAGCAATCAGCCCCAGCATTTT; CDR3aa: CASSLVADSNQPQHF
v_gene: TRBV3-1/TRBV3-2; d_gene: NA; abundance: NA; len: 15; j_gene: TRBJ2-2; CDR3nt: TGTGCCAGCAGCCCCGGAGGGACCCTAAGGGGGGAGCTGTTTTTT; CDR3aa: CASSPGGTLRGELFF
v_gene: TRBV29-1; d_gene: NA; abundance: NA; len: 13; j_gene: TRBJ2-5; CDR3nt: TGCAGCGTCCGGAATTGGGGCGGAGAGACCCAGTACTTC; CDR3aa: CSVRNWGGETQYF
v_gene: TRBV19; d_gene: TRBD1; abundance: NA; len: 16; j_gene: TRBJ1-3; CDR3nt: TGTGCCAGTAGTACCGACGGACAGGGGGCTGGAAACACCATATATTTT; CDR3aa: CASSTDGQGAGNTIYF
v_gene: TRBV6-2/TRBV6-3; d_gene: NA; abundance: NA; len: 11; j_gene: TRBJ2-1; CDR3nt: TGTGCCAGCAGTCATAGCCGGAAGCAGTTCTTC; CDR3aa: CASSHSRKQFF
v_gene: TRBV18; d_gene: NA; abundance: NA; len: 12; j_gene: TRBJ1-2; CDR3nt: TGTGCCAGCTCATCGGGGGACTATGGCTACACCTTC; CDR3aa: CASSSGDYGYTF
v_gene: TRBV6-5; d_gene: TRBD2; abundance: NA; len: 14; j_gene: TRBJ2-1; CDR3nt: TGTGCCAGCAGTTACGCGGGGGGGGTCGTTGAGCAGTTCTTC; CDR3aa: CASSYAGGVVEQFF
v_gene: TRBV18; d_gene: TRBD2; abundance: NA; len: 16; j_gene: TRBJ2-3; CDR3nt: TGTGCCAGCTCACCACCCCATAGCGGGGGGGCAGATACGCAGTATTTT; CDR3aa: CASSPPHSGGADTQYF
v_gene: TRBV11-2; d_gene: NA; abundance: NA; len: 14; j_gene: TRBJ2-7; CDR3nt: TGTGCCAGCAGCTTAGAGGGGGGTCTGGGGGAGCAGTACTTC; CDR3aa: CASSLEGGLGEQYF
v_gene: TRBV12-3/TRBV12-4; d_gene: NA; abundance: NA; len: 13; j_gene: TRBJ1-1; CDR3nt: TGTGCCAGCAGTTACATGATGAACACTGAAGCTTTCTTT; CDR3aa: CASSYMMNTEAFF
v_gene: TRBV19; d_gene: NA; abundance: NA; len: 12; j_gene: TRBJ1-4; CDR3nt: TGTGCCAGTAGTCAGATCGATGAAAAACTGTTTTTT; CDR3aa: CASSQIDEKLFF
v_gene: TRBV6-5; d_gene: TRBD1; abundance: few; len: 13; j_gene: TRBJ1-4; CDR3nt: TGTGCCAGCGCGGACAGGGGGAATGAAAAACTGTTTTTT; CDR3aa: CASADRGNEKLFF
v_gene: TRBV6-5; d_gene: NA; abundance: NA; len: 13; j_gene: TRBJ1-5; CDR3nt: TGTGCCGGCGGATCGGGTTTTCGGCAGCCCCAGCATTTT; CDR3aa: CAGGSGFRQPQHF
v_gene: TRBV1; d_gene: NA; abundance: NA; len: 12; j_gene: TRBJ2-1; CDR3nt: TGCACCAGCAGCTCTTGCCTCGGTGGGCAGTTCTTC; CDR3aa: CTSSSCLGGQFF
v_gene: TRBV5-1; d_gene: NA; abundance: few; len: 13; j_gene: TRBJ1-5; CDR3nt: TGCGCCAGCAGCTTGCGGGGAAATCAGCCCCAGCATTTT; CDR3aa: CASSLRGNQPQHF
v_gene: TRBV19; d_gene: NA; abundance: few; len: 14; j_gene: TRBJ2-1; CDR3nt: TGTGCCAGTGGTTTCGGGGGTACCTACAATGAGCAGTTCTTC; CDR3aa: CASGFGGTYNEQFF
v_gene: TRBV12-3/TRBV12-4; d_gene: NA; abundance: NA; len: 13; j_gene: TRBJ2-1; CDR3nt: TGTGCCAGCAGTTTCGAGTGGTTAGCCGCCGAGTTCTTC; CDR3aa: CASSFEWLAAEFF
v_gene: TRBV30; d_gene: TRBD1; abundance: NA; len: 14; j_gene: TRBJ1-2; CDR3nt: TGTGCCGGGCGCGTCGGACAGGGAATTGGTGGCTACACCTTC; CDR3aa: CAGRVGQGIGGYTF
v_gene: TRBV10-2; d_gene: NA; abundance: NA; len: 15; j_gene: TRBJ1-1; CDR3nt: TGCGCCGCAAGACCACGCGGGACGGTGAACACTGAAGCTTTCTTT; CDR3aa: CAARPRGTVNTEAFF
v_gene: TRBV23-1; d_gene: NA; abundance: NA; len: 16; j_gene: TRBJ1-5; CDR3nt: TGCGCCAGCAGTCAATCCTCCATGTCGCTATATTCGCCCCAGCATTTT; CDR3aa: CASSQSSMSLYSPQHF
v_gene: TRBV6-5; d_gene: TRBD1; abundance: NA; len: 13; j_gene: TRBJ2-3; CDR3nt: TGTGCCATTGCGGACAGGGGCGAAGATACGCAGTATTTT; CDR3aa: CAIADRGEDTQYF
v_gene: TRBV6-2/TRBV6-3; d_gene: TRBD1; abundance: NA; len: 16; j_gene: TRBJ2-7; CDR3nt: TGTGCCAGCAGTACCACTTCCGGGACAGGGTTGTTAAAGCAGTACTTC; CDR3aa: CASSTTSGTGLLKQYF
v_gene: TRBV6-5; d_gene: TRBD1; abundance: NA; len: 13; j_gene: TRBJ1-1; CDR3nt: TGTGCCAGCAGGTACCGGGACAGAACTGAAGCTTTCTTT; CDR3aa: CASRYRDRTEAFF
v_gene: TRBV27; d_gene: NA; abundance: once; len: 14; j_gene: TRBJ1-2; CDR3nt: TGTGCCAGCAGTTTCGGGGTGCCTAACTATGGCTACACCTTC; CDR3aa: CASSFGVPNYGYTF
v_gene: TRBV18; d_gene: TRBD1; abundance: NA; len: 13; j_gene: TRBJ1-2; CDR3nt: TGTGCCAGCTCACCGGGACAGGGCTATGGCTACACCTTC; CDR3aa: CASSPGQGYGYTF
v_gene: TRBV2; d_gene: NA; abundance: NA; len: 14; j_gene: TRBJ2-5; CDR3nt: TGTGCCAGCAGTCTTCAGGGGAACCAAGAGACCCAGTACTTC; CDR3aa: CASSLQGNQETQYF
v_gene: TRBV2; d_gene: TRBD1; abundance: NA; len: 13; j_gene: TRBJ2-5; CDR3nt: TGTGCCAGCACTGGGACAGGCCAAGAGACCCAGTACTTC; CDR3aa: CASTGTGQETQYF
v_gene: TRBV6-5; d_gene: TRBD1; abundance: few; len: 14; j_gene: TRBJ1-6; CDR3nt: TGTGCCAGCAGTACGGACAGGGGGATTCCCCCCCTCCACTTT; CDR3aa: CASSTDRGIPPLHF
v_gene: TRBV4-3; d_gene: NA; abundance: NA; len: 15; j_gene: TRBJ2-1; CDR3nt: TGCGCCAGCAGCCCAGATTCGGGGTGGGACAATGAGCAGTTCTTC; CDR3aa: CASSPDSGWDNEQFF
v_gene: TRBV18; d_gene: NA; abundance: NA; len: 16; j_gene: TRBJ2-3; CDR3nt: TGTGCCAGCTCACTATCTGGTCCGACACCAAAAGATACGCAGTATTTT; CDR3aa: CASSLSGPTPKDTQYF
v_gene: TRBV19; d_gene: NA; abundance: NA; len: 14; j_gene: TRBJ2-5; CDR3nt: TGTGCCAGTAACAGGGCGGGGGAGCAAGAGACCCAGTACTTC; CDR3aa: CASNRAGEQETQYF
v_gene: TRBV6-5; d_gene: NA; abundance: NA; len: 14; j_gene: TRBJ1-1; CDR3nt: TGTGCCAGCAGTTACTCCGGAGTTAACACTGAAGCTTTCTTT; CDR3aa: CASSYSGVNTEAFF
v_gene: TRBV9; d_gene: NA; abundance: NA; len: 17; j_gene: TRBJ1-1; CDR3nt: TGTGCCAGCAGCGCACAGGGTTTCTTTTCGATGAACACTGAAGCTTTCTTT; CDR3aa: CASSAQGFFSMNTEAFF
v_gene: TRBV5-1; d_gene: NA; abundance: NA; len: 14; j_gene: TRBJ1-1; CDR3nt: TGCGCCAGCAGCTTATCAGGGTCGGGCCCTGAAGCTTTCTTT; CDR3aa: CASSLSGSGPEAFF
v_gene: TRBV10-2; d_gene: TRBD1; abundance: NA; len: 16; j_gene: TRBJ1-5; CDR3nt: TGCGCCAGCAGTACGGCCGGGACAGGGAGCAATCAGCCCCAGCATTTT; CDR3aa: CASSTAGTGSNQPQHF
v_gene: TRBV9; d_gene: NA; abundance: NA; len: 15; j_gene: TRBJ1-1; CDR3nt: TGTGCCAGCAGCGTCAGCCCCACGGGGGTTACTGAAGCTTTCTTT; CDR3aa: CASSVSPTGVTEAFF
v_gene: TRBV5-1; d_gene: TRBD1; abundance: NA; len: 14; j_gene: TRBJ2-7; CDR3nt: TGCGCCGGCAGCCAGGGACAGGGCTCCTACGAGCAGTACTTC; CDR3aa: CAGSQGQGSYEQYF
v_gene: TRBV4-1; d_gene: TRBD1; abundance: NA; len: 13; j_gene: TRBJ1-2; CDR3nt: TGCGCCAGCAGCTGGGGGGCAGGGGGTGGCTACACCTTC; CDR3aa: CASSWGAGGGYTF
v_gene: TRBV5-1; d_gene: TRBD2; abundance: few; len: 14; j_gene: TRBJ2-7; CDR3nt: TGCGCCAGCAGCTTAACTAGCGGCTCCTACGAGCAGTACTTC; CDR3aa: CASSLTSGSYEQYF
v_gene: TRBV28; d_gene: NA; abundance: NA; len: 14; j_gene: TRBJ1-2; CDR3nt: TGTGCCAGCAGTTCCTACTCGGCTAACTATGGCTACACCTTC; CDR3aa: CASSSYSANYGYTF
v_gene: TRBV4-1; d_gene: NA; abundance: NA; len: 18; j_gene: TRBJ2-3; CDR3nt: TGCGCCAGCAGCCGGACGGGGAGAACCGACCCTAGCACAGATACGCAGTATTTT; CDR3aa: CASSRTGRTDPSTDTQYF
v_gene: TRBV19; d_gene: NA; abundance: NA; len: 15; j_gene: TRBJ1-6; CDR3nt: TGTGCCAGTAGTACCGCGAGCTCCTATAATTCACCCCTCCACTTT; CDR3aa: CASSTASSYNSPLHF
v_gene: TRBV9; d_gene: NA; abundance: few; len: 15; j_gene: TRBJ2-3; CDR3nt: TGTGCCAGCAGCGTGAGAGCGGCTAGCACAGATACGCAGTATTTT; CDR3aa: CASSVRAASTDTQYF
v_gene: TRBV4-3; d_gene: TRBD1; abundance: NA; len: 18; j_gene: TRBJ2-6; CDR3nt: TGCGCCAGCAGCCGGAGTAGCACAGGGGGATCTGGGGCCAACGTCCTGACTTTC; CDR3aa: CASSRSSTGGSGANVLTF
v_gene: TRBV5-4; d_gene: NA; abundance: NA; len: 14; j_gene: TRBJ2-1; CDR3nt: TGTGCCAGCAGGCCCCGGGAGTCCTACAATGAGCAGTTCTTC; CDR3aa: CASRPRESYNEQFF
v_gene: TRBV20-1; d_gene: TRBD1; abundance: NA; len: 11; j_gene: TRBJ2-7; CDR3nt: TGCAGTGCCCGGGACAGTACAGGGCAGTACTTC; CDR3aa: CSARDSTGQYF